The source of this TCR beta chain is a study of regulatory T cells in long-lasting Graves disease. For the study at large: Disease was considered persistent Graves' disease after over 5 years of antithyroid drugs (with positive TSH receptor antibodies). Study-level results: Thyroid tissue went unexamined; only peripheral blood was analyzed. The small sample size may have reduced accuracy.

Described time point: persistent/refractory GD, antithyroid drugs over 5 years with positive TRAb. From RNA extracted from PBMCs, the TCR library was made. In each case, Graves' disease was diagnosed per American Thyroid Association guidelines. TCR beta libraries were built with iRepertoire HTBI primers and Arm-PCR of CDR3 regions. TCRdb reanalysed the multiplex PCR reads using MiXCR and keeps one entry per CDR3 protein. The table includes 300,000 to 400,000 distinct CDR3 sequences, roughly a fifth detected once. CDR1 is GTSNPN, CDR2 SVGIG, per germline (reference sequence). Trimming removed 2 bases from V and 0 bases from J; junction bases left unmatched: 6. The CDR3 loop spans 15 amino acids. This clonotype was observed a handful of times. Antigen specificity is unknown.

The sample was peripheral blood mononuclear cells (PBMCs), taken when the disease was refractory, from a patient treated with antithyroid drugs. The chain has TRBV30 and TRBJ2-7; 8 nucleotides agree with TRBD1. This TCR came from a female donor with Graves disease. CDR3 sequence (DNA): TGTGCCTGGAGTATACGTGGGACAGGCTCCTACGAGCAGTACTTC. Protein sequence: CAWSIRGTGSYEQYF.